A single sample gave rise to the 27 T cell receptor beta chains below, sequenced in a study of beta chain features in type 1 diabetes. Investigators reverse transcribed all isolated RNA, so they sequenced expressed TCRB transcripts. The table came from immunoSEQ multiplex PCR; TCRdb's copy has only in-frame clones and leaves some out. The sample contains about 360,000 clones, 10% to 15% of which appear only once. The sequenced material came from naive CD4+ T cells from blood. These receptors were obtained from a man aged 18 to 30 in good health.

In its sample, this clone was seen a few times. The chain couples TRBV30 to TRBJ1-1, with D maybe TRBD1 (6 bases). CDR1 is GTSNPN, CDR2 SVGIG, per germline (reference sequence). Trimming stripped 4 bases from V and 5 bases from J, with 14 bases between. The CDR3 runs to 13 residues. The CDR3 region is CAWTAGARTEAFF. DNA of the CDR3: TGTGCCTGGACGGCAGGGGCGAGGACTGAAGCTTTCTTT.

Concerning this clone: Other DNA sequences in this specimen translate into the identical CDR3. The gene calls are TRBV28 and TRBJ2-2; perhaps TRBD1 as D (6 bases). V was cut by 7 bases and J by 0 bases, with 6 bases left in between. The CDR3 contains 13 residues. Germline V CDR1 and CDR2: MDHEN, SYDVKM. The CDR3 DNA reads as TGTGCCAGCAAGGGGGCGAACACCGGGGAGCTGTTTTTT. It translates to CASKGANTGELFF.

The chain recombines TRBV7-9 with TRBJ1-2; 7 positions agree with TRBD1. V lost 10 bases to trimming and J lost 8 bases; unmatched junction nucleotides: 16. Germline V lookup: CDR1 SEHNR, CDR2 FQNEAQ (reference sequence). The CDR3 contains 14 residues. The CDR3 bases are TGTGCCACCATAAGCTTCGGACAGGCCTACGGCTACACCTTC. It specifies CATISFGQAYGYTF.

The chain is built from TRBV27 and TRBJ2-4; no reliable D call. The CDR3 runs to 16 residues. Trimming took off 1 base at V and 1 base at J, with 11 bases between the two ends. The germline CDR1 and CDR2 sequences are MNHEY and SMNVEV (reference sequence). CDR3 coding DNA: TGTGCCAGCAGTTTATATCCAACCGCGGCCAAAAACATTCAGTACTTC. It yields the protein CASSLYPTAAKNIQYF.

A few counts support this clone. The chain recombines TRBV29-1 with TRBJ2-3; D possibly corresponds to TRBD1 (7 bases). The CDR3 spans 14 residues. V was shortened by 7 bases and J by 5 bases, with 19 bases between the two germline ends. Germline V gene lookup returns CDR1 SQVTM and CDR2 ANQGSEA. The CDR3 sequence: CSGGDSSQGDTQYF. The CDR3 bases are TGCAGCGGGGGGGACAGCTCCCAGGGAGATACGCAGTATTTT.

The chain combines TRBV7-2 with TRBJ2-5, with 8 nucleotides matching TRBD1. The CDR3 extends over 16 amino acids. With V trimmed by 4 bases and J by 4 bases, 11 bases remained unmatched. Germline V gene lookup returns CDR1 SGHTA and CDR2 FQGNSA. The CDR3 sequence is CASSSGQGYYGETQYF. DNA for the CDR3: TGTGCCAGCAGCTCCGGACAGGGCTATTATGGAGAGACCCAGTACTTC.

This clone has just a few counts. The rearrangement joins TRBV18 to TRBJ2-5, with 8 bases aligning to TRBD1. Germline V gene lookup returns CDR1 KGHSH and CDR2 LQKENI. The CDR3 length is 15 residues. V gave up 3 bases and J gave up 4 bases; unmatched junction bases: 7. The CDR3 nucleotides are TGTGCCAGCTCACCCCCTGGACAGGGACGAGAGACCCAGTACTTC. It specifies CASSPPGQGRETQYF.

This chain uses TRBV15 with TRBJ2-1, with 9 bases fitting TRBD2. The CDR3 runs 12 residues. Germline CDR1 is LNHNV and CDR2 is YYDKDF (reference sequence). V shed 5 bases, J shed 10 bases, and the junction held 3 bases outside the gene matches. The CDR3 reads CATSPGLAEQFF. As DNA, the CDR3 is TGTGCCACCAGCCCCGGACTAGCGGAGCAGTTCTTC.

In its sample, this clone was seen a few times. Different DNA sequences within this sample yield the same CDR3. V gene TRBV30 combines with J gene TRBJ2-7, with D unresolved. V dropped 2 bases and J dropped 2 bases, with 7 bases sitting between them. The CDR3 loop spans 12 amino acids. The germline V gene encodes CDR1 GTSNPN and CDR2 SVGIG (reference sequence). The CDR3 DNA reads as TGTGCCTGGAGTCGCGATACCTACGAGCAGTACTTC. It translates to CAWSRDTYEQYF. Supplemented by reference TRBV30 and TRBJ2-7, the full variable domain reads SQTIHQWPATLVQPVGSPLSLECTVEGTSNPNLYWYRQAAGRGLQLLFYSVGIGQISSEVPQNLSASRPQDRQFILSSKKLLLSDSGFYLCAWSRDTYEQYFGPGTRLTVT.

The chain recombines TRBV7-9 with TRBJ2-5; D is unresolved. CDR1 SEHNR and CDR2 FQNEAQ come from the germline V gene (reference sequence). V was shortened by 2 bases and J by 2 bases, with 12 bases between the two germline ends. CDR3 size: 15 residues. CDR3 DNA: TGTGCCAGCAGCTTAAGAGACACCATACAAGAGACCCAGTACTTC. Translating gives CASSLRDTIQETQYF. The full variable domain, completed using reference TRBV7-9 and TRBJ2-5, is DTGVSQNPRHKITKRGQNVTFRCDPISEHNRLYWYRQTLGQGPEFLTYFQNEAQLEKSRLLSDRFSAERPKGSFSTLEIQRTEQGDSAMYLCASSLRDTIQETQYFGPGTRLLVL.

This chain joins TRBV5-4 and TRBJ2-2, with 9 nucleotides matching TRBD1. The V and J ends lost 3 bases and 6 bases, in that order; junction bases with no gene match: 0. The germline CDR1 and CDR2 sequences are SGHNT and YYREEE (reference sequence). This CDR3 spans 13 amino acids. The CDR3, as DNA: TGTGCCAGCAGCTGGGACAGGGCCGGGGAGCTGTTTTTT. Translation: CASSWDRAGELFF.

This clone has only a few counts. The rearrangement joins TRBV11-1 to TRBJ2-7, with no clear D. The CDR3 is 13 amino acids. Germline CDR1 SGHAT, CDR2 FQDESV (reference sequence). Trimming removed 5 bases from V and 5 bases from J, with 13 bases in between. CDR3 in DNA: TGTGCCAGCAGCCGAGTAACAGAAAACGAGCAGTACTTC. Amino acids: CASSRVTENEQYF.

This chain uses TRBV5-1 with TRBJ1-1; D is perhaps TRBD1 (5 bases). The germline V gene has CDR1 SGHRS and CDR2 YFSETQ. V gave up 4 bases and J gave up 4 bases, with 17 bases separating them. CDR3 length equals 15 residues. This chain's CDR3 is CASSPRQSRVTEAFF. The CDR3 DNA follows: TGCGCCAGCAGCCCGCGACAGAGTAGGGTCACTGAAGCTTTCTTT.

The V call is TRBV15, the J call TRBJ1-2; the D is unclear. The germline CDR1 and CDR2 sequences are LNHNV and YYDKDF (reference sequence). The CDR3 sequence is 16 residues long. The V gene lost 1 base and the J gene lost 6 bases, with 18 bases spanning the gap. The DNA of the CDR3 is TGTGCCACCAGCAGAGGGCGTGACTCCACGGTCCATGGCTACACCTTC. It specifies CATSRGRDSTVHGYTF.

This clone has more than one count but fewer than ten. CDR3 sequence: CASSQGQGGETQYF. The CDR3 coding sequence is TGCGCCAGCAGCCAAGGACAGGGAGGAGAGACCCAGTACTTC. The chain uses TRBV4-1 and TRBJ2-5, with D possibly matching TRBD1 (7 bases). The CDR3 length is 14 residues. Germline CDR1 and CDR2: MGHRA and YSYEKL. Trimming left V 1 base short and J 4 bases short, with 10 bases between.

This chain's CDR3 is CASSLFFGQGNTEAFF. The CDR3 DNA is TGTGCCAGCAGTTTATTCTTCGGACAGGGGAACACTGAAGCTTTCTTT. The genes are TRBV28 and TRBJ1-1, with 8 bases identical to TRBD1. Trimming took 1 base from V and 1 from J; bases not matched to a gene: 5. The CDR3 spans 16 residues. Germline CDR1 and CDR2: MDHEN and SYDVKM.

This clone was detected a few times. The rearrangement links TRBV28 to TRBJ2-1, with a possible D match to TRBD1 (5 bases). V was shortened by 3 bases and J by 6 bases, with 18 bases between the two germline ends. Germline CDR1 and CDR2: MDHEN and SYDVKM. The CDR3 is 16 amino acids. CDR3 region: CASSFNRWALSNEQFF. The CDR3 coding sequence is TGTGCCAGCAGTTTCAACAGGTGGGCCCTGAGCAATGAGCAGTTCTTC.

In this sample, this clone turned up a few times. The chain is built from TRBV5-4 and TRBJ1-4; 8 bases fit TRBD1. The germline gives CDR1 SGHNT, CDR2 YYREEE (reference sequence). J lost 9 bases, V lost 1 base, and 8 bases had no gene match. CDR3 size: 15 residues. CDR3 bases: TGTGCCAGCAGCTTGTTAGGACAGGGAAGGAAAAAACTGTTTTTT. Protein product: CASSLLGQGRKKLFF.

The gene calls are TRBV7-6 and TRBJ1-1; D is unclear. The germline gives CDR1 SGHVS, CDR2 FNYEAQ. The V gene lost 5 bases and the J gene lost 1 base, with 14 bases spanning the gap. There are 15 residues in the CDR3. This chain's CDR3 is CASSPRISGNTEAFF. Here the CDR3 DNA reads TGTGCCAGCAGCCCCAGAATAAGCGGGAACACTGAAGCTTTCTTT.

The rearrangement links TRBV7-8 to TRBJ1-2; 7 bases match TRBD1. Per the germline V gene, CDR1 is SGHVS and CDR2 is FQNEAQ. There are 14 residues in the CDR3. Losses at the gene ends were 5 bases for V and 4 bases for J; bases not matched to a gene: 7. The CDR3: CASSARQGPYGYTF. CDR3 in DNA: TGTGCCAGCAGCGCCCGACAGGGCCCCTATGGCTACACCTTC.

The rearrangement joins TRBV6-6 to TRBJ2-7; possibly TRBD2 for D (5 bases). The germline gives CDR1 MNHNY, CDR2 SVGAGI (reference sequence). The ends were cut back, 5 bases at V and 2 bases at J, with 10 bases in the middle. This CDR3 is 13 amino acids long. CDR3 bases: TGTGCCAGCAGTAGCGGCGGACCCTACGAGCAGTACTTC. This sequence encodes CASSSGGPYEQYF.

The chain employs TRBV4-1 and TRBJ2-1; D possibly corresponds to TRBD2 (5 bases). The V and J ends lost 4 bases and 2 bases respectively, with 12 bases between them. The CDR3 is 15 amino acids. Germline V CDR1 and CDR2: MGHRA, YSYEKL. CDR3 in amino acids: CASSLSGAAYNEQFF. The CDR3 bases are TGCGCCAGCAGCCTCAGCGGAGCCGCCTACAATGAGCAGTTCTTC.

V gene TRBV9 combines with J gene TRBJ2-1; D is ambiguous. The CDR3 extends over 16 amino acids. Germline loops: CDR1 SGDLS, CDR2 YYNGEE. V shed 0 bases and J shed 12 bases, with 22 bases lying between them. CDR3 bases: TGTGCCAGCAGCGTAGCTTCTTCTTCTGTGGGTGAGCGGCAGTTCTTC. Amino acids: CASSVASSSVGERQFF.

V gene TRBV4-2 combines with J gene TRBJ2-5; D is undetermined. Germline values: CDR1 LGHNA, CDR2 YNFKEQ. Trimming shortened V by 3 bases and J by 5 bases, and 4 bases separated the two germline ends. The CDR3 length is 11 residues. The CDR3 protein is CASSHGETQYF. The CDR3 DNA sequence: TGTGCCAGCAGCCACGGGGAGACCCAGTACTTC.

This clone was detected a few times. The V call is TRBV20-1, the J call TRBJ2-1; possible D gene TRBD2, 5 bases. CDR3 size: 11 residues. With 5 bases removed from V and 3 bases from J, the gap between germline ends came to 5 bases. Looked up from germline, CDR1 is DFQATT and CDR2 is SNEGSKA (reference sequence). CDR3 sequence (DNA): TGCAGTGCTGCGGGCTACAATGAGCAGTTCTTC. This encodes CSAAGYNEQFF.

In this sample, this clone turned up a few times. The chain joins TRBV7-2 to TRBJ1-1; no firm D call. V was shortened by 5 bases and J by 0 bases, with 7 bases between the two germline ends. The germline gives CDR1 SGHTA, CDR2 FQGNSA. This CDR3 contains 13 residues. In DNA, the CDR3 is TGTGCCAGCAGCCCGCACATGAACACTGAAGCTTTCTTT. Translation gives CASSPHMNTEAFF.

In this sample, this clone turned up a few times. The CDR3, as DNA: TGTGCCAGCAGTGAGAGACTCCTTGGTGAGCAGTTCTTC. It yields the protein CASSERLLGEQFF. V gene TRBV28 combines with J gene TRBJ2-1; D is ambiguous. The CDR3 runs to 13 residues. Trimming took 5 bases from V and 9 from J, leaving 14 bases between them. Germline CDR1 MDHEN, CDR2 SYDVKM. Drawing the rest from reference TRBV28 and TRBJ2-1, the complete variable domain is DVKVTQSSRYLVKRTGEKVFLECVQDMDHENMFWYRQDPGLGLRLIYFSYDVKMKEKGDIPEGYSVSREKKERFSLILESASTNQTSMYLCASSERLLGEQFFGPGTRLTVL.